What follows is one TCR beta chain and its context. Its antigen is not known. The sample originates from a study of shared clonotypes between healthy human individuals. The V end lost 1 base, the J end lost 5 bases, and 5 bases lay between the germline ends. The CDR3 length is 12 residues. CDR1 and CDR2 from the germline V gene are SGHDN and FVKESK. Whole-study findings and limits: Only a few donors were included, so the genetic and exposure-history diversity represented was limited.

Repertoires were generated with immunoSEQ multiplex PCR, while TCRdb's copy carries only in-frame clones and drops some. Of a few million clones in the sample, roughly nine tenths are singletons; the top ten hold over 0.12%. The TCR originated in a man in his late teens or twenties in good health. The rearrangement uses TRBV14 and TRBJ1-2, with D unresolved. The sequencing sample was made of naive CD4+ T cells sorted from blood. The subset: CD45RA+ positively selected. CDR3 amino acids: CASSQAEYGYTF. CDR3 nucleotide sequence: TGTGCCAGCAGCCAAGCGGAGTATGGCTACACCTTC.